The source of this TCR beta chain is a study of cytomegalovirus exposure and HLA in healthy donors. Findings and caveats of the study: Later analysis reportedly placed an Asian-associated ancestry cluster below the roughly 640-donor mean in N-insertions.

In regard to this clone: Antigen specificity is unknown.

The study ran its PCR with 60 Vbeta and 13 Jbeta primers. TCRdb keeps only in-frame clones here, not all; method: immunoSEQ multiplex PCR. The sample holds 140,000 to 150,000 clones, 65% to 85% seen once. Trimming stripped 7 bases from V and 3 bases from J, with 15 bases between. Germline loops: CDR1 SQVTM, CDR2 ANQGSEA. CDR3 length equals 13 residues. This TCR came from a man aged 25-45 years in good health and CMV-seronegative. The chain employs TRBV29-1 and TRBJ1-1; the D gene is possibly TRBD1 (6 bases). Sequenced material: PBMCs. The chain's CDR3 is CSALSGADTEAFF. In DNA form, the CDR3 reads TGCAGCGCCCTGTCAGGGGCGGACACTGAAGCTTTCTTT.